These T cell receptor beta chains were read from a single sample in a study of blood T cells in healthy people across ages. Each CDR3 protein is one row after TCRdb ran MiXCR on the 5' RACE reads. The sample lists roughly 720,000 distinct CDR3 sequences, roughly 53% occurring once. Sample: blood. The receptors stem from a man aged 80 or over in good health. The CDR3 runs from the conserved cysteine through the conserved F or W. The order of the fields is clone size, D gene, J gene, V gene, CDR3 protein, CDR3 DNA. The D gene is left open where the match is weak. Clone size is not always given. Where it is, it says once, few, many or a class for expanded clones.

size: few
D: TRBD1
J: TRBJ2-7
V: TRBV9
CDR3: CASSVQTGKTYEQYF
DNA: TGTGCCAGCAGCGTCCAGACAGGGAAAACCTACGAGCAGTACTTC

size: -
D: TRBD2
J: TRBJ2-7
V: TRBV20-1
CDR3: CSAPPQAGVGEQYF
DNA: TGCAGTGCTCCCCCTCAAGCGGGAGTAGGCGAGCAGTACTTC

size: -
D: -
J: TRBJ1-5
V: TRBV7-2
CDR3: CASSFDRRNQPQHF
DNA: TGTGCCAGCAGCTTCGATCGGCGCAATCAGCCCCAGCATTTT

size: once
D: TRBD2
J: TRBJ2-3
V: TRBV24-1
CDR3: CATSDPRRTSHHTQYF
DNA: TGTGCCACCAGTGACCCACGACGGACTAGCCATCATACGCAGTATTTT

size: -
D: -
J: TRBJ1-1
V: TRBV12-3/TRBV12-4
CDR3: CASSLGHQNTEAFF
DNA: TGTGCCAGCAGCCTGGGACACCAGAACACTGAAGCTTTCTTT

size: -
D: TRBD1
J: TRBJ1-5
V: TRBV2
CDR3: CASSRRPGQDINQPQHF
DNA: TGTGCCAGCAGTAGACGCCCGGGACAGGACATCAATCAGCCCCAGCATTTT

size: many
D: -
J: TRBJ1-2
V: TRBV7-9
CDR3: CASSFAGPYGYTF
DNA: TGTGCCAGCAGCTTTGCGGGCCCCTATGGCTACACCTTC

size: -
D: -
J: TRBJ1-1
V: TRBV5-4
CDR3: CASSLAQGKAFF
DNA: TGTGCCAGCAGCTTGGCTCAGGGTAAAGCTTTCTTT

size: -
D: -
J: TRBJ1-1
V: TRBV20-1
CDR3: CSASQGRAAAFF
DNA: TGCAGTGCTAGTCAGGGTAGGGCGGCCGCTTTCTTT

size: -
D: -
J: TRBJ1-4
V: TRBV15
CDR3: CATSRRGIGASNEKLFF
DNA: TGTGCCACCAGCAGGCGAGGAATCGGGGCGAGTAATGAAAAACTGTTTTTT

size: -
D: TRBD1
J: TRBJ2-7
V: TRBV6-5
CDR3: CASSYAGTGGSYEQYF
DNA: TGTGCCAGCAGTTACGCCGGGACAGGGGGCTCTTACGAGCAGTACTTC

size: -
D: -
J: TRBJ2-3
V: TRBV2
CDR3: CASSAPPVDTQYF
DNA: TGTGCCAGCAGTGCCCCCCCCGTCGATACGCAGTATTTT

size: -
D: -
J: TRBJ2-1
V: TRBV25-1
CDR3: CACSEGAAPSYNEQFF
DNA: TGTGCCTGCAGTGAAGGGGCGGCTCCATCCTACAATGAGCAGTTCTTC

size: -
D: TRBD2
J: TRBJ2-5
V: TRBV9
CDR3: CASTLGLAEQETQYF
DNA: TGTGCCAGCACTTTGGGACTAGCGGAACAAGAGACCCAGTACTTC

size: -
D: TRBD2
J: TRBJ2-3
V: TRBV2
CDR3: CASSGTSGTHRYAYF
DNA: TGTGCCAGCAGTGGGACTAGCGGAACCCACAGATACGCGTATTTT

size: -
D: -
J: TRBJ1-4
V: TRBV25-1
CDR3: CASRRGGGEKLFF
DNA: TGTGCCAGCCGACGGGGAGGCGGTGAAAAACTGTTTTTT

size: -
D: TRBD2
J: TRBJ2-7
V: TRBV27
CDR3: CASTSGGIGYEQYF
DNA: TGTGCCAGCACCTCGGGGGGAATTGGCTACGAGCAGTACTTC

size: -
D: -
J: TRBJ2-1
V: TRBV3-1
CDR3: CASSQYQAGGEQFF
DNA: TGTGCCAGCAGCCAATATCAGGCCGGAGGGGAGCAGTTCTTC

size: -
D: -
J: TRBJ1-3
V: TRBV5-8
CDR3: CASSWGTGNTIYF
DNA: TGTGCCAGCTCCTGGGGAACTGGAAACACCATATATTTT

size: -
D: -
J: TRBJ1-1
V: TRBV20-1
CDR3: CSARGTSRTEAFF
DNA: TGCAGTGCTCGAGGGACCTCCAGGACTGAAGCTTTCTTT

size: -
D: TRBD2
J: TRBJ2-1
V: TRBV11-3
CDR3: CASSPGWRDGGVDYNEQFF
DNA: TGTGCCAGCAGCCCCGGCTGGCGGGATGGGGGGGTTGACTACAATGAGCAGTTCTTC

size: -
D: TRBD2
J: TRBJ2-1
V: TRBV24-1
CDR3: CATSDTSGRTYNEQFF
DNA: TGTGCCACCAGTGACACTAGCGGGAGAACCTACAATGAGCAGTTCTTC

size: few
D: TRBD2
J: TRBJ2-5
V: TRBV20-1
CDR3: CSARPGTSGRSETQYF
DNA: TGCAGTGCTAGGCCCGGGACTAGCGGGAGGTCAGAGACCCAGTACTTC

size: -
D: TRBD2
J: TRBJ2-5
V: TRBV5-1
CDR3: CASSFGLAGGPWETQYF
DNA: TGCGCCAGCAGCTTCGGACTAGCGGGAGGGCCTTGGGAGACCCAGTACTTC

size: -
D: -
J: TRBJ2-5
V: TRBV2
CDR3: CASSEQEQYF
DNA: TGTGCCAGCAGTGAACAGGAGCAGTACTTC

size: -
D: TRBD1
J: TRBJ2-2
V: TRBV7-9
CDR3: CASSLHRGQGAQGELFF
DNA: TGTGCCAGCAGCTTACATCGCGGACAGGGGGCACAGGGGGAGCTGTTTTTT

size: -
D: TRBD1
J: TRBJ1-1
V: TRBV6-6
CDR3: CASRTSGTGETEAFF
DNA: TGTGCCAGCAGAACCTCCGGGACAGGGGAAACTGAAGCTTTCTTT

size: few
D: -
J: TRBJ1-5
V: TRBV6-1
CDR3: CASSQGYNQPQHF
DNA: TGTGCCAGCAGTCAGGGTTACAATCAGCCCCAGCATTTT

size: -
D: TRBD2
J: TRBJ2-1
V: TRBV11-2
CDR3: CASSPILRTSGLNNEQFF
DNA: TGTGCCAGCAGTCCAATTTTGCGGACTAGCGGCCTAAACAATGAGCAGTTCTTC

size: once
D: -
J: TRBJ2-7
V: TRBV5-1
CDR3: CASTRGDSYYEQYF
DNA: TGCGCCAGCACCCGGGGGGACAGCTACTACGAGCAGTACTTC

size: -
D: TRBD1
J: TRBJ2-2
V: TRBV4-1
CDR3: CASSPRQGQAGELFF
DNA: TGCGCCAGCAGCCCCCGACAGGGCCAGGCCGGGGAGCTGTTTTTT

size: -
D: -
J: TRBJ2-7
V: TRBV29-1
CDR3: CSAGCRLGEQYF
DNA: TGCAGCGCGGGATGTCGTCTCGGCGAGCAGTACTTC

size: -
D: -
J: TRBJ2-5
V: TRBV9
CDR3: CASSVSMETQYF
DNA: TGTGCCAGCAGCGTGAGTATGGAGACCCAGTACTTC

size: few
D: TRBD2
J: TRBJ2-7
V: TRBV29-1
CDR3: CSVGGLASGYEQYF
DNA: TGCAGCGTTGGGGGACTAGCTTCTGGTTACGAGCAGTACTTC

size: -
D: TRBD2
J: TRBJ2-4
V: TRBV10-3
CDR3: CAISGGRLAGEGAKIIQYF
DNA: TGTGCCATCAGTGGAGGGAGACTAGCGGGAGAGGGGGCCAAAATCATTCAGTACTTC

size: -
D: -
J: TRBJ2-2
V: TRBV5-1
CDR3: CASSLGFRTGNTGELFF
DNA: TGCGCCAGCAGCTTGGGGTTCCGGACTGGGAACACCGGGGAGCTGTTTTTT

size: -
D: TRBD2
J: TRBJ2-3
V: TRBV12-3/TRBV12-4
CDR3: CASSLQTSGSADTQYF
DNA: TGTGCCAGCAGTTTACAGACTAGCGGGAGCGCAGATACGCAGTATTTT

size: -
D: -
J: TRBJ1-1
V: TRBV6-5
CDR3: CASSLSGIEAFF
DNA: TGTGCCAGCAGCTTAAGTGGGATTGAAGCTTTCTTT

size: few
D: -
J: TRBJ2-6
V: TRBV24-1
CDR3: CATSPRDNSGANVLTF
DNA: TGTGCCACCAGCCCTCGGGACAACTCTGGGGCCAACGTCCTGACTTTC

size: -
D: TRBD2
J: TRBJ2-5
V: TRBV6-2/TRBV6-3
CDR3: CASSYSEGLAGGREQYF
DNA: TGTGCCAGCAGTTACTCCGAGGGACTAGCGGGAGGGAGAGAGCAGTACTTC

size: -
D: -
J: TRBJ2-4
V: TRBV6-1
CDR3: CASSEFITGPRVGNIQYF
DNA: TGTGCCAGCAGTGAATTCATTACAGGCCCACGGGTTGGAAACATTCAGTACTTC

size: -
D: -
J: TRBJ2-1
V: TRBV3-1
CDR3: CASSQIPDSEQFF
DNA: TGTGCCAGCAGCCAAATCCCGGACTCTGAGCAGTTCTTC

size: few
D: -
J: TRBJ2-1
V: TRBV5-1
CDR3: CASQPADEQFF
DNA: TGCGCCAGCCAGCCCGCGGATGAGCAGTTCTTC

size: -
D: TRBD2
J: TRBJ2-5
V: TRBV5-8
CDR3: CASSLAGDRFQETQYF
DNA: TGTGCCAGCAGCTTAGCGGGAGACCGATTCCAAGAGACCCAGTACTTC

size: -
D: -
J: TRBJ1-2
V: TRBV20-1
CDR3: CSASENGQNYGYTF
DNA: TGCAGTGCTAGTGAGAACGGGCAAAACTATGGCTACACCTTC

size: -
D: TRBD1
J: TRBJ2-3
V: TRBV11-2
CDR3: CASNLGRQGVSTDTQYF
DNA: TGTGCCAGCAATTTAGGTAGACAGGGGGTAAGCACAGATACGCAGTATTTT

size: -
D: -
J: TRBJ2-4
V: TRBV6-1
CDR3: CASSEAGTAKNIQYF
DNA: TGTGCCAGCAGTGAAGCGGGGACAGCCAAAAACATTCAGTACTTC

size: few
D: -
J: TRBJ1-4
V: TRBV4-1
CDR3: CASSHQLQGSNEKLFF
DNA: TGCGCCAGCAGCCATCAGCTTCAGGGGAGTAATGAAAAACTGTTTTTT

size: -
D: -
J: TRBJ1-2
V: TRBV27
CDR3: CASSFTRDNYGYTF
DNA: TGTGCCAGCAGTTTCACGCGGGACAACTATGGCTACACCTTC

size: -
D: TRBD1
J: TRBJ1-4
V: TRBV29-1
CDR3: CSVVQTGGNEKLFF
DNA: TGCAGCGTTGTCCAGACAGGGGGTAATGAAAAACTGTTTTTT

size: few
D: -
J: TRBJ2-7
V: TRBV25-1
CDR3: CASSSGAVEQYF
DNA: TGTGCCAGCAGTTCCGGGGCCGTCGAGCAGTACTTC

size: few
D: -
J: TRBJ2-5
V: TRBV10-1
CDR3: CASSESSGPETQYF
DNA: TGCGCCAGCAGTGAGTCATCAGGGCCGGAGACCCAGTACTTC

size: once
D: -
J: TRBJ2-1
V: TRBV7-6
CDR3: CASSPRDSYDEQFF
DNA: TGTGCCAGCAGCCCCCGGGACTCCTACGATGAGCAGTTCTTC

size: -
D: TRBD1
J: TRBJ2-5
V: TRBV5-1
CDR3: CASRPDRGQETQYF
DNA: TGCGCCAGCAGGCCCGACAGGGGCCAAGAGACCCAGTACTTC

size: few
D: TRBD1
J: TRBJ1-6
V: TRBV29-1
CDR3: CSVKSGGGNSPLHF
DNA: TGCAGCGTGAAGTCAGGGGGCGGGAATTCACCCCTCCACTTT

size: -
D: -
J: TRBJ2-6
V: TRBV3-1
CDR3: CASSLLRGAGANVLTF
DNA: TGTGCCAGCAGCCTCCTACGGGGGGCGGGGGCCAACGTCCTGACTTTC

size: -
D: TRBD1
J: TRBJ1-2
V: TRBV4-1
CDR3: CASSHDRQGYGYTF
DNA: TGCGCCAGCAGCCATGACCGACAGGGTTATGGCTACACCTTC

size: few
D: TRBD1
J: TRBJ2-1
V: TRBV4-1
CDR3: CASSPGQGFYNEQFF
DNA: TGCGCCAGCAGCCCGGGACAGGGGTTTTACAATGAGCAGTTCTTC

size: -
D: -
J: TRBJ1-4
V: TRBV2
CDR3: CASNSAGGNEKLFF
DNA: TGTGCCAGCAACTCGGCGGGAGGGAATGAAAAACTGTTTTTT

size: -
D: TRBD1
J: TRBJ1-2
V: TRBV10-3
CDR3: CATWTGGYTF
DNA: TGTGCCACCTGGACAGGGGGCTACACCTTC